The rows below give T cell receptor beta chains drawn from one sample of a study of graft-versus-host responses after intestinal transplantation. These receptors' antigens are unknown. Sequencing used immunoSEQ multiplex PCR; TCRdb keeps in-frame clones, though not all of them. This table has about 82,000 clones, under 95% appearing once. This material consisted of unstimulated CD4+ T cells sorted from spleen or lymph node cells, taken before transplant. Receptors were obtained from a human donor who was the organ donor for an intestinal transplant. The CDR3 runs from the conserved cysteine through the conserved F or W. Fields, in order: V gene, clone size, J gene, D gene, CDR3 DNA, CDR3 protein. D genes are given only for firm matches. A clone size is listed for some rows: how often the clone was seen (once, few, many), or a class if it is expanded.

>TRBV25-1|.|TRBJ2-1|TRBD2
TGTGCCAGCAGTGATACAGCGGGGAAAAATGAGCAGTTCTTC
CASSDTAGKNEQFF
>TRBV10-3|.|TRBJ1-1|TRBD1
TGTGCCACACGGACAGGTGCAGCGGAAACTGAAGCTTTCTTT
CATRTGAAETEAFF
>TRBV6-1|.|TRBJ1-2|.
TGTGCCAGCAGTGAACAGTTCTATGGCTACACCTTC
CASSEQFYGYTF
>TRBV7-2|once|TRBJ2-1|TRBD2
TGTGCCAGCAGCTTAGCGGCTAGCGGGATCCCCTACAATGAGCAGTTCTTC
CASSLAASGIPYNEQFF
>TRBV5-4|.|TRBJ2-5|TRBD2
TGTGCCACCCTACTAGCGGGAGGTAGGGAGACCCAGTACTTC
CATLLAGGRETQYF
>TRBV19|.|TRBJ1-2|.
TGTGCCAGTAGTGCCCAGGTTAACTATGGCTACACCTTC
CASSAQVNYGYTF
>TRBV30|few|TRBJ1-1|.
TGTGCCTGGAGCGGGTTTAGGAACACTGAAGCTTTCTTT
CAWSGFRNTEAFF
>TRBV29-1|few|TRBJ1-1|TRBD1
TGCAGCGTTGACAGGGGGTGGACTGAAGCTTTCTTT
CSVDRGWTEAFF
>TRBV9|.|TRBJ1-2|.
TGTGCCAGCAGCTTTCGTACAGGGAACTATGGCTACACCTTC
CASSFRTGNYGYTF
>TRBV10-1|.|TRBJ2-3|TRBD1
TGCGCCAGCAGTGAGACGAACAGGGGGCCCCTGGGCACAGATACGCAGTATTTT
CASSETNRGPLGTDTQYF
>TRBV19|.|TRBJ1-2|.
TGTGCCAGTAGTATAACACCTAACTATGGCTACACCTTC
CASSITPNYGYTF
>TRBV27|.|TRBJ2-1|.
TGTGCCAGCAGTTCTAGATACAATGAGCAGTTCTTC
CASSSRYNEQFF
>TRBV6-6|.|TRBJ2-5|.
TGTGCCAGCGGGAGGTATCAAGAGACCCAGTACTTC
CASGRYQETQYF
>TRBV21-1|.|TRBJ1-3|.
TGTGCCAGCAGCACCCTACAGGGGGTCGGCACCATATATTTT
CASSTLQGVGTIYF
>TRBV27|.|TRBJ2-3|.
TGTGCCAGCAGTTTGACAGACCATCAGCCCCAGTATTTT
CASSLTDHQPQYF
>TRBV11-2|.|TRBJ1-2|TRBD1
TGTGCCAGCAGCCCTAGGAGGGACAGCTATGGCTACACCTTC
CASSPRRDSYGYTF
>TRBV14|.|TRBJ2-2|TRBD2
TGTGCCAGCAGGCGTACTAGCGGGAAGAACGGGGAGCTGTTTTTT
CASRRTSGKNGELFF
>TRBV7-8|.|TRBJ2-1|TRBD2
TGTGCCAGCAGCCGGAGGGGTGGGACTAGCGACAATGAGCAGTTCTTC
CASSRRGGTSDNEQFF
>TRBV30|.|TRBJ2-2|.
TGTGCCTGGACGGTGGCCCCGGGCACCGGGGAGCTGTTTTTT
CAWTVAPGTGELFF
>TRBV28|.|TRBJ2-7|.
TGTGCCAGCAGTTTCTACTACGAGCAGTACTTC
CASSFYYEQYF
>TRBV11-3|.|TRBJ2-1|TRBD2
TGTGCCAGCAGCCCTGCAGGGTGGCGGTTCGTACTAGCGGGCCACAATGAGCAGTTCTTC
CASSPAGWRFVLAGHNEQFF
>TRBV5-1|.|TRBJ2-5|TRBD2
TGCGCCAGCAGCTTGGATTTCTCGGGACTAGCGGGAGGAGAGACCCAGTACTTC
CASSLDFSGLAGGETQYF
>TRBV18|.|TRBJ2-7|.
TGTGCCAGCTCAAACCAGGGCGGGCAGTACTTC
CASSNQGGQYF
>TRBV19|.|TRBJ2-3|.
TGTGCCAGTAGTAGGAGGTCAGACCTCACAGATACGCAGTATTTT
CASSRRSDLTDTQYF
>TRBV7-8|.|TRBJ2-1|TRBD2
TGTGCCAGCAGCACAAGACTAGCGGCCTACAATGAGCAGTTCTTC
CASSTRLAAYNEQFF
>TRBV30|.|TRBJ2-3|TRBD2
TGTGCCTATAGCGGGAGTACGTACACAGATACGCAGTATTTT
CAYSGSTYTDTQYF
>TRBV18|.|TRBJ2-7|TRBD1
TGTGCCAGCTCACCACTGACAGGGGGCGACGACGAGCAGTACTTC
CASSPLTGGDDEQYF
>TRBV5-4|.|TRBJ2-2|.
TGTGCCAGCAGCTTGGCCCAGAACACCGGGGAGCTGTTTTTT
CASSLAQNTGELFF
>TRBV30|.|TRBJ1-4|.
TGTGCCTGGAGTGGAGGGCGGGTTGGGGAAAAACTGTTTTTT
CAWSGGRVGEKLFF
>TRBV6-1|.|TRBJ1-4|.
TGTGCCAGCAGATACGGGTGGGAGGAAAAACTGTTTTTT
CASRYGWEEKLFF
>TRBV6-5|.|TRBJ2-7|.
TGTGCCAGCAGTTACGGGTCGGGGGTTAGCTCCTACGAGCAGTACTTC
CASSYGSGVSSYEQYF
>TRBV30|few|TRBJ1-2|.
TGTGCCTGGAGTCACCGGGCTAACTATGGCTACACCTTC
CAWSHRANYGYTF
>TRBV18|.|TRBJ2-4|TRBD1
TGTGCCAGCTCACCGACCCAGGGGGCCGGGAACATTCAGTACTTC
CASSPTQGAGNIQYF
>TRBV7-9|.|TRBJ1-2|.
TGTGCCAGCAGCAAACTCAGGGTGTGGGGTGGCTACACCTTC
CASSKLRVWGGYTF
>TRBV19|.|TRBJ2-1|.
TGTGCCAGTAGTATTCAGGGCGGGAACTCCTACAATGAGCAGTTCTTC
CASSIQGGNSYNEQFF
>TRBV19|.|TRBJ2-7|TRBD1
TGTGCCAGTAGTATCCTGGACAGGGGGTACGAGCAGTACTTC
CASSILDRGYEQYF
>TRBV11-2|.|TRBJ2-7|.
TGTGCCAGCAGCTTTCTTCTCTCCTACGAGCAGTACTTC
CASSFLLSYEQYF
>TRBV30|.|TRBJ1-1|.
TGTGCCTGGAGGGGCGGGGCGGGTGAAGCTTTCTTT
CAWRGGAGEAFF
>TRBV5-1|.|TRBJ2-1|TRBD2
TGCGCCAGCAGCCTAGGGACTAGCGGGAGGGCCGCAATGAGCAGCTTCTTC
CASSLGTSGRAAMSSFF